A selection of T cell receptor beta chains follows, all from one sample in a study of blood T cell repertoires in COVID-19. Profiled with immunoSEQ multiplex PCR; TCRdb holds only in-frame clones, not every one. The sample lists about 110,000 clones, more than 65% occurring once. Input material: peripheral blood. The receptor source for this set is a woman older than 75 with active or convalescent COVID-19. Both conserved end residues are trimmed from each CDR3. A D gene is named only where the DNA matches it firmly. Expanded clones get a size class; other rows say once, few or many, or leave the size out.

>once|-|TRBV11-2|TRBJ2-7
ASSFRQFSYEQY
>-|-|TRBV9|TRBJ2-3
ASSVESGRSTDTQY
>-|-|TRBV6-5|TRBJ1-5
ASSYSGSDQPQH
>-|TRBD1|TRBV6-5|TRBJ1-5
ASRQGGNQPQH
>-|TRBD2|TRBV7-3|TRBJ2-2
ASSRGTSIGPGELF
>-|-|TRBV5-1|TRBJ1-1
ASSLGSGNYMNTEAF
>-|TRBD2|TRBV28|TRBJ2-1
ASRRTSGEQF
>-|-|TRBV7-3|TRBJ2-7
ASSPGTRGYEQY
>once|TRBD1|TRBV28|TRBJ2-7
ASSLEGTGTYEQY
>-|TRBD2|TRBV7-8|TRBJ2-1
ASSTGSGISSYNEQF
>-|-|TRBV2|TRBJ2-5
ASSELTEETQY
>-|-|TRBV20-1|TRBJ2-5
SARAGETQY
>-|TRBD2|TRBV10-3|TRBJ2-1
AISGLAGYNEQF
>-|TRBD2|TRBV28|TRBJ2-1
ATHTSGRSDEQF
>-|-|TRBV28|TRBJ2-7
ASSFGQGVYEQY
>-|-|TRBV30|TRBJ2-7
AWGGGLHEQY
>-|TRBD1|TRBV2|TRBJ1-2
ASRADRAGGGYT
>-|TRBD1|TRBV3-1/TRBV3-2|TRBJ2-5
ASSHRTGQETQY
>-|TRBD1|TRBV5-1|TRBJ2-2
ASSLVAVTGGTGELF
>-|-|TRBV5-1|TRBJ1-1
ASSLAGIHTEAF
>-|-|TRBV2|TRBJ1-1
ASSPPGTQNTEAF
>-|-|TRBV5-5|TRBJ2-2
ASSLSQKNTGELF
>-|-|TRBV6-1|TRBJ1-5
ASSDGAYSNQPQH
>-|-|TRBV4-1|TRBJ2-3
ASSQVSLPTDTQY
>-|TRBD2|TRBV5-1|TRBJ2-2
ASSARLAGASGELF
>-|TRBD1|TRBV5-6|TRBJ2-5
ASSSGQGSLETQY
>-|TRBD1|TRBV28|TRBJ2-1
ASSRQGAYNEQF
>-|TRBD2|TRBV12-5|TRBJ2-1
ASGFGLAGSVYNEQF
>-|TRBD2|TRBV3-1/TRBV3-2|TRBJ2-5
ASSPRTSGLGRGAQY
>-|-|TRBV7-3|TRBJ2-1
ASSLTPLDSYNEQF
>-|TRBD1|TRBV9|TRBJ2-6
ASSVRDRGRAGANVLT
>-|TRBD2|TRBV7-8|TRBJ2-1
ASSYLTSVGEQF
>-|-|TRBV29-1|TRBJ1-2
SVERGVGNYGYT
>-|TRBD1|TRBV6-4|TRBJ2-2
ASSWGTGGTGELF
>-|TRBD2|TRBV6-5|TRBJ2-1
ASPRPGLVLAEQF
>-|TRBD1|TRBV6-1|TRBJ1-4
ASSVGQGATNEKLF
>-|-|TRBV15|TRBJ1-5
ATSSPSGAGNQPQH
>-|-|TRBV2|TRBJ1-5
ASTSVGQNQPQH
>-|TRBD2|TRBV5-1|TRBJ2-3
ASKSGGTDTQY
>-|-|TRBV11-2|TRBJ2-7
ASSPGAGGSYEQY
>-|-|TRBV4-1|TRBJ2-7
ASSQGLASYEQY
>-|-|TRBV7-9|TRBJ2-2
ASAVNTGELF
>few|TRBD1|TRBV5-1|TRBJ2-5
ASSPDRARETQY
>-|TRBD1|TRBV15|TRBJ2-7
ATSRDSTGSEY
>-|-|TRBV7-9|TRBJ1-2
ASSVDSFYGYT
>once|TRBD2|TRBV10-2|TRBJ2-2
ASKLTSGDTGELF
>-|TRBD1|TRBV7-2|TRBJ1-6
ASSWWDRGTSPLH
>-|-|TRBV12-3/TRBV12-4|TRBJ2-1
ASTLSSRQF
>once|TRBD2|TRBV7-3|TRBJ2-1
ASSLRLAGVGEQF
>-|TRBD1|TRBV5-1|TRBJ1-5
ASSLAPTGGNQPQH
>-|-|TRBV19|TRBJ1-1
ASSIALRETEAF
>-|TRBD1|TRBV5-5|TRBJ2-1
ASSFEDRSYNEQF
>-|TRBD2|TRBV7-2|TRBJ2-7
ASSSTSGVYEQY